This T cell receptor (beta chain) originates from a study of T cell repertoires in cytomegalovirus infection. Background on the study: Public TCR beta signature analysis indicated the presence of both CMV infection and matching HLA type.

In TCRdb, the reads were re-called with MiXCR into one record per CDR3 protein. The sample includes 60,000 to 75,000 distinct CDR3 sequences, 28% of them seen just once. The J segment lost 2 bases and the V segment lost 8 bases, leaving 12 bases of the junction unmatched. From germline, CDR1 is MNHEY and CDR2 SMNVEV (reference sequence). The CDR3 is made up of 16 amino acids. As regards this clonotype: Its antigen is as yet unknown.

Study-level points and caveats: HLA-C-restricted CMV-specific TCR beta clonotypes prevailed in the ex vivo response.

The J gene is TRBJ2-4, the V gene TRBV27; 7 bases are shared with TRBD1. The sequence came from a human donor in good health (CMV status not recorded). Some clones in this sample may be carry-over from other donors' samples. Sample: CD8+ T cells from cultured PBMCs, taken from culture after CMV antigen stimulation. The CDR3 reads CASSGVPGQTKNIQYF. DNA for the CDR3: TGTGCCAGCTCAGGGGTCCCGGGACAGACCAAAAACATTCAGTACTTC.